This T cell receptor (beta chain) was identified during a study of blood T cell repertoires in COVID-19. Study-level information: Acute and convalescent COVID-19 samples came from the United States, Italy and Spain.

The junction had 3 bases not matched to a gene; V was cut back by 4 bases and J by 5 bases. This CDR3 contains 13 residues. Germline CDR1 and CDR2: GTSNPN and SVGIG (reference sequence). Ages ranged from about 18 to 90 years, with residence in 20 to 30 US areas. A few counts support this clone. The data were produced by immunoSEQ multiplex PCR, yet TCRdb's version contains in-frame clones alone and is incomplete. The sample yields about 430,000 clones, 70% to 90% seen once. The V call is TRBV30, the J call TRBJ2-1, with 9 bases fitting TRBD2. Sequenced material: PBMCs or T cells enriched from blood (not recorded which). This sequence was found in a woman aged 25 to 39 with acute COVID-19. The CDR3 sequence: CAWTSGDHNEQFF. The CDR3 nucleotides read TGTGCCTGGACTAGCGGGGACCACAATGAGCAGTTCTTC.